A single count supports the clone carrying this TCR beta chain. Its antigen is undetermined. The germline gives CDR1 SGDLS, CDR2 YYNGEE. V was trimmed by 3 bases and J by 6 bases, leaving 21 bases between them. This CDR3 has 16 amino acids. The source of the sample is a study of early stage breast cancer tumors. Study-level background: ER+/PR+/HER2- status applied to about 75% of the 16 invasive breast tumors.

Study results and limitations: Commonly generated sequences made up most enriched TCRB sequences shared between patients.

Each sample had two DNA replicates, about 0.47 ug blood or about 1.5 ug tissue. TCRdb's copy holds only in-frame clones and misses some; the assay was immunoSEQ multiplex PCR. This table holds 45,000 to 50,000 clones, about 80% found once. This TCR derives from a person aged 50-59 years with breast cancer. The rearrangement links TRBV9 to TRBJ1-2, with D possibly matching TRBD1 (5 bases). Sequences were obtained from blood. The DNA for the CDR3 is TGTGCCAGCAGCGCAGTCGAGACAGCGGCGGGGAATGGCTACACCTTC. Its translation is CASSAVETAAGNGYTF.